In this sample, the clone carrying this T cell receptor (beta chain) turned up many times. These data originate in a study of human T cells and chemical hapten exposure. A single record per CDR3 protein comes from TCRdb applying MiXCR to the RACE reads. The sample contains approximately 50,000 distinct CDR3 sequences, 9.5% to 10% of which appear only once. As to time point: pre-sensitization, week 0. Treatment given: therapeutic diphenylcyclopropenone sensitization with weekly scalp DPC. RNA extraction used unfractionated whole blood as the source of total RNA. The receptor was isolated from a young woman with alopecia areata. Some clones in this sample may be carry-over from other donors' samples. The sample was whole blood, taken in connection with sensitization to the hapten diphenylcyclopropenone (DPC).

CDR3 in amino acids: CSVESRDAYSGNTIYF. The CDR3 DNA follows: TGCAGCGTTGAAAGCCGGGACGCGTACTCTGGAAACACCATATATTTT. The chain has TRBV29-1 and TRBJ1-3; possibly TRBD1 for D (5 bases). CDR1 is SQVTM, CDR2 ANQGSEA, per germline. CDR3 size: 16 residues. V was shortened by 2 bases and J by 0 bases, with 14 bases between the two germline ends.